The TCR beta chain described here comes from a study of T cell repertoires and Cas9 in healthy adults. The CDR3 consists of 15 residues. The germline CDR1 and CDR2 sequences are LNHDA and SQIVND (reference sequence). V was clipped by 6 bases and J by 5 bases, with 14 bases between them. Libraries were prepared by immunoSEQ multiplex PCR; TCRdb keeps only in-frame clonotypes and omits some of them. The table records more than 20,000 clones, roughly 90% of them present only once. This TCR was sampled from a human donor in good health. The J gene is TRBJ1-6, the V gene TRBV19; D gene unclear. Sequences were obtained from CD4+ effector T cells (CD127+, CD25-, CD137-, CD154-) from PBMCs; culture status not recorded. The chain's CDR3 is CASSGRRTDNSPLHF. The CDR3 nucleotides are TGTGCCAGTAGCGGGAGACGCACAGATAATTCACCCCTCCACTTT. Looking up the rest from reference TRBV19 and TRBJ1-6 gives the full variable domain: DGGITQSPKYLFRKEGQNVTLSCEQNLNHDAMYWYRQDPGQGLRLIYYSQIVNDFQKGDIAEGYSVSREKKESFPLTVTSAQKNPTAFYLCASSGRRTDNSPLHFGNGTRLTVT.